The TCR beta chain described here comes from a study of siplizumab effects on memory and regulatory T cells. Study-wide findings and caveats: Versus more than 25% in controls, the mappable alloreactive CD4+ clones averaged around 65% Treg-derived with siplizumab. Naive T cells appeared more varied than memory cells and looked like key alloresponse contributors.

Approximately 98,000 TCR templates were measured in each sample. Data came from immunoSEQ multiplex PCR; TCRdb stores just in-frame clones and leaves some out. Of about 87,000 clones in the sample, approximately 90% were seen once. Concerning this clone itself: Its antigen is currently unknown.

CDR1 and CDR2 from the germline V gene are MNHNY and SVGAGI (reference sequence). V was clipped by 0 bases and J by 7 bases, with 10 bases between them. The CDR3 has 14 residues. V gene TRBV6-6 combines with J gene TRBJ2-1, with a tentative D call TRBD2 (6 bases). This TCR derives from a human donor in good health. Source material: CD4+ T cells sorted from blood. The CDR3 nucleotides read TGTGCCAGCAGTTACTCCCCGGGGAGGAATGAGCAGTTCTTC. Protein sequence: CASSYSPGRNEQFF.